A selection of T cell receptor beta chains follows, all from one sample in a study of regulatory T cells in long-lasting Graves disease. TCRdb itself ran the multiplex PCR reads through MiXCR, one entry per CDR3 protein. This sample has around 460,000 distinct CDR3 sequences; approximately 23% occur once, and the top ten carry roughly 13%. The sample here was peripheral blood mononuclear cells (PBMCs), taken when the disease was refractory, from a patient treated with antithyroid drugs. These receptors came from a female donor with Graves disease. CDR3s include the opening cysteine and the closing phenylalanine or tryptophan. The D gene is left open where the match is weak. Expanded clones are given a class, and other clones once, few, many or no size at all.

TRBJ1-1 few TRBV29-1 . CSAAWTLWGTEAFF TGCAGCGCCGCCTGGACCCTCTGGGGCACTGAAGCTTTCTTT
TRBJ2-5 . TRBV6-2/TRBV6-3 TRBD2 CTSSYRGGRETQYF TGTACCAGCAGTTACCGGGGGGGGCGGGAGACCCAGTACTTC
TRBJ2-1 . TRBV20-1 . CRGGTRDNEQFF TGCAGGGGGGGCACCCGCGACAATGAGCAGTTCTTC
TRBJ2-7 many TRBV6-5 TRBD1 CASSSSGTGTVEQYF TGTGCCAGCAGTTCTTCCGGGACAGGGACCGTAGAGCAGTACTTC
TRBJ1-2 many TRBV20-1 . CSARGTLYGYTF TGCAGTGCTAGAGGCACCCTCTATGGCTACACCTTC
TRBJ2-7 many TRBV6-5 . CASSYRYEQYF TGTGCCAGCAGTTACCGCTACGAGCAGTACTTC
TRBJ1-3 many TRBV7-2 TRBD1 CASSKGQPSGNTIYF TGTGCCAGCAGCAAGGGACAGCCGTCTGGAAACACCATATATTTT
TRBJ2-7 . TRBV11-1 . CASSLGVLAYHYADEQYF TGTGCCAGCAGCTTAGGCGTGCTAGCGTACCACTACGCGGACGAGCAGTACTTC
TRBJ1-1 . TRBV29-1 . CSVAWQGNTEAFF TGCAGCGTTGCATGGCAGGGAAACACTGAAGCTTTCTTT
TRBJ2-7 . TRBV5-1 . CASRYGSSEQYF TGCGCCAGCAGATATGGGTCGTCCGAGCAGTACTTC
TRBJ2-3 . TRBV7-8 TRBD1 CASSPGTVTDTQYF TGTGCCAGCAGTCCCGGGACAGTGACAGATACGCAGTATTTT
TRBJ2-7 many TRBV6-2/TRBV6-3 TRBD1 CASSYGDRAYEQYF TGTGCCAGCAGTTACGGGGACAGGGCATACGAGCAGTACTTC
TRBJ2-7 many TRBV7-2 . CASSFRSKGYEQYF TGTGCCAGCAGCTTTCGATCGAAAGGCTACGAGCAGTACTTC
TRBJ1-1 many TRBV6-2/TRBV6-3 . CASSERNTEAFF TGTGCCAGCAGTGAACGGAACACTGAAGCTTTCTTT
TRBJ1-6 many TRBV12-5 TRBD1 CASGVDRGSPLHF TGTGCTAGTGGTGTAGACAGGGGTTCACCCCTCCACTTT
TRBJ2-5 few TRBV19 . CASSIDQFEPETQYF TGTGCCAGTAGTATAGATCAATTCGAGCCGGAGACCCAGTACTTC
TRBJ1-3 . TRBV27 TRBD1 CASSLTGDARRNTIYF TGTGCCAGCAGTTTGACAGGGGATGCTAGACGAAACACCATATATTTT
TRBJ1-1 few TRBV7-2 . CASSLVGGRMNTEAFF TGTGCCAGCAGCTTAGTGGGGGGTCGCATGAACACTGAAGCTTTCTTT
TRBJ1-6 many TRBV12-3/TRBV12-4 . CASSLAAVSSPLHF TGTGCCAGCAGTTTAGCCGCCGTTTCTTCACCCCTCCACTTT
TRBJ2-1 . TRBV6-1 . CASSRLEGLENEQFF TGTGCCAGCAGCCGTCTCGAGGGCTTGGAGAATGAGCAGTTCTTC
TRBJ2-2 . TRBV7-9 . CASSFLLGGVNTGELFF TGTGCCAGCAGCTTCCTCCTCGGTGGAGTTAACACCGGGGAGCTGTTTTTT
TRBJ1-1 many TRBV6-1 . CASRVGGGENTEAFF TGTGCCAGCAGAGTGGGTGGGGGGGAAAACACTGAAGCTTTCTTT
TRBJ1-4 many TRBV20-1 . CSAREEGGKGEKLFF TGCAGTGCTAGAGAAGAAGGAGGGAAGGGTGAAAAACTGTTTTTT